Each of the 15 T cell receptor beta chains below was sequenced from the same sample in a study of OX40 agonist ivuxolimab in advanced cancers. Sequenced by immunoSEQ multiplex PCR; TCRdb stores in-frame clones only, minus some. Among tens of thousands of clones listed, approximately 80% were seen once. The sequences come from CD4+ or CD8+ T cells sorted from blood, collected in a trial of the OX40 agonist ivuxolimab. These TCRs come from an adult with an advanced solid tumor such as melanoma, head and neck, liver or kidney cancer.

The CDR3 here is CASSYLVETEAFF. The CDR3 DNA reads TGTGCCAGCAGTTACTTAGTCGAAACTGAAGCTTTCTTT. This chain joins TRBV6-5 and TRBJ1-1; D gene unclear. The CDR3 consists of 13 residues. Trimming left V 1 base short and J 5 bases short, with 8 bases between. Germline CDR1 is MNHEY and CDR2 is SVGAGI.

V gene TRBV5-1 combines with J gene TRBJ2-1, with 9 bases matching TRBD1. Germline values: CDR1 SGHRS, CDR2 YFSETQ. This CDR3 is 15 amino acids long. Trimming took 4 bases from V and 4 from J; bases not matched to a gene: 6. CDR3: CASSQGTGRYNEQFF. The CDR3 bases are TGCGCCAGCAGCCAAGGGACAGGGAGGTACAATGAGCAGTTCTTC.

This chain uses TRBV4-1 with TRBJ2-2; 8 nucleotides align to TRBD1. Germline CDR1 reads MGHRA; CDR2 reads YSYEKL. The CDR3 totals 15 residues. Unmatched junction bases numbered 2, after V lost 1 base and J lost 4 bases. The CDR3 spells CASSQGGTGTGELFF. The CDR3 DNA follows: TGCGCCAGCAGCCAAGGGGGGACAGGCACCGGGGAGCTGTTTTTT.

The gene calls are TRBV6-4 and TRBJ2-1; TRBD2 matches at 12 bases. The CDR3 contains 18 residues. After removal of 6 bases from V and 0 bases from J, the junction contained 9 bases not matched to a gene. Germline V gene lookup returns CDR1 MRHNA and CDR2 SNTAGT. The CDR3 here is CASSLTSGRTSSYNEQFF. As DNA, the CDR3 is TGTGCCAGCAGCCTTACTAGCGGGAGGACCTCCTCCTACAATGAGCAGTTCTTC.

The V call is TRBV18, the J call TRBJ1-1; D uncertain. Germline loops: CDR1 KGHSH, CDR2 LQKENI. V dropped 2 bases and J dropped 1 base, with 11 bases sitting between them. The CDR3 covers 15 residues. The DNA for the CDR3 is TGTGCCAGCTCACCAAGGCGTCAGACGAACACTGAAGCTTTCTTT. It translates to CASSPRRQTNTEAFF.

The J gene is TRBJ2-5, the V gene TRBV28, with 7 nucleotides matching TRBD1. Per germline, CDR1 MDHEN and CDR2 SYDVKM. Trimming at V came to 5 bases and at J to 2 bases, leaving 8 bases not matched to a gene. The CDR3 is made up of 15 amino acids. CDR3 in amino acids: CASSDQRDRQETQYF. The CDR3 nucleotides are TGTGCCAGCAGTGACCAACGGGACAGACAAGAGACCCAGTACTTC.

The sample holds one count of this clone. The rearrangement uses TRBV25-1 and TRBJ2-6; a possible D gene is TRBD1 (5 bases). The CDR3 length is 16 residues. CDR1 and CDR2 from the germline V gene are MGHDK and SYGVNS. The V end lost 4 bases, the J end lost 1 base, and 11 bases lay between the germline ends. CDR3 nucleotides: TGTGCCAGCAGTGCAACAGGCGGTTCTGGGGCCAACGTCCTGACTTTC. Translation gives CASSATGGSGANVLTF.

The rearrangement uses TRBV7-9 and TRBJ1-6, with 8 positions matching TRBD1. The trim removed 6 bases at V and 10 bases at J, leaving 17 bases unmatched. CDR1 is SEHNR, CDR2 FQNEAQ, per germline (reference sequence). The CDR3 covers 17 residues. The CDR3 DNA reads TGTGCCAGCAGGGATACCGACGTCGGGACAGGAGAATCACCCCTCCACTTT. Amino acid sequence: CASRDTDVGTGESPLHF.

This sequence joins TRBV5-1 and TRBJ2-1, with 12 bases that match TRBD1. The junction had 11 bases not matched to a gene; V was cut back by 3 bases and J by 7 bases. This CDR3 spans 17 amino acids. The germline V gene has CDR1 SGHRS and CDR2 YFSETQ. The CDR3 loop reads CASSSRDRGLVFNEQFF. As DNA, the CDR3 is TGCGCCAGCAGCTCCCGGGACAGGGGGCTCGTTTTTAATGAGCAGTTCTTC.

J is TRBJ1-5 and V is TRBV28; D is uncertain. Germline CDR1 MDHEN, CDR2 SYDVKM. The CDR3 runs to 12 residues. V lost 8 bases and J 1 base, leaving 6 bases between the germline ends. Here the CDR3 reads CASGESNQPQHF. The CDR3, as DNA: TGTGCCAGCGGAGAGAGCAATCAGCCCCAGCATTTT.

This chain connects TRBV9 to TRBJ1-4, with D possibly TRBD1 on 6 matching bases. CDR1 is SGDLS and CDR2 is YYNGEE in the germline V gene. The V end was cut by 4 bases, the J end by 8 bases, with 15 bases between. The CDR3 contains 14 residues. Written as DNA, the CDR3 is TGTGCCAGCAGCCCCGGGCAGGGGCGAGAAAAACTGTTTTTT. Translation gives CASSPGQGREKLFF.

This chain connects TRBV2 to TRBJ2-2; 7 positions agree with TRBD2. Germline CDR1 and CDR2: SNHLY and FYNNEI. This CDR3 contains 16 residues. Losses at the gene ends were 2 bases for V and 4 bases for J; bases not matched to a gene: 7. DNA of the CDR3: TGTGCCAGCAGTGAACGAGGAGGGGAGGGCACCGGGGAGCTGTTTTTT. Translation: CASSERGGEGTGELFF.

The chain couples TRBV18 to TRBJ1-1, with 7 bases fitting TRBD1. The V and J ends lost 4 bases and 3 bases, in that order; junction bases with no gene match: 8. The germline V gene has CDR1 KGHSH and CDR2 LQKENI. The CDR3 spans 15 residues. CDR3 in DNA: TGTGCCAGCTCACGTGACTGGCAGGGGGACACTGAAGCTTTCTTT. This encodes CASSRDWQGDTEAFF.

V gene TRBV25-1 combines with J gene TRBJ2-7; 9 bases line up with TRBD1. The germline V gene encodes CDR1 MGHDK and CDR2 SYGVNS. The CDR3 length is 15 residues. V was pared by 3 bases and J by 3 bases, with 6 bases of the junction left unmatched. The chain's CDR3 is CASSDIRQGDYEQYF. The CDR3, as DNA: TGTGCCAGCAGTGATATACGACAGGGGGACTACGAGCAGTACTTC.

This chain links TRBV28 with TRBJ1-3; TRBD1 agrees at 9 bases. This CDR3 region has 14 residues. The germline CDR1 and CDR2 sequences are MDHEN and SYDVKM. The J segment lost 4 bases and the V segment lost 4 bases, leaving 2 bases of the junction unmatched. The CDR3 DNA reads as TGTGCCAGCAGTTCAGGACAGGGGGGAAACACCATATATTTT. Amino acids: CASSSGQGGNTIYF.